These 30 T cell receptor beta chains share one sample of origin, sequenced in a study of Graves' ophthalmopathy and Graves' hyperthyroidism (dated by TCRdb to the late 2010s). TCRdb lists the instrument as Illumina HiSeq 2000. For repertoire sequencing, the TCR beta CDR3 regions were amplified from RNA transcripts. HTBI primers and the Qiagen OneStep RT-PCR kit were used in a first-round RT-PCR, which was followed by a second-round multiplex PCR, size selection and purification. TCRdb handled the public reads itself, with Q25 trimming in fastp and clone calling in MiXCR, and kept productive beta chains. Every entry covers one CDR3 protein and lists the most common genes and DNA from its rows. Within this sample are about 640,000 distinct CDR3 sequences, with roughly 41% of them counted one time only. The biggest ten clones account for over 2.5% of the sample. The source material was peripheral blood. The source is an adult man with Graves' ophthalmopathy.

This chain joins TRBV20-1 and TRBJ2-7; either TRBD1 or TRBD2 may supply D (6 bases each). The CDR3 consists of 13 residues. Trimming stripped 5 bases from V and 5 bases from J, with 16 bases between. The germline V gene has CDR1 DFQATT and CDR2 SNEGSKA (reference sequence). CDR3 in amino acids: CSAGVSGANEQYF. The CDR3 nucleotides read TGCAGTGCTGGCGTCTCGGGGGCGAACGAGCAGTACTTC.

Concerning this clonotype: Since the CDR3 does not end with the conserved phenylalanine or tryptophan, this likely comes from a read error. The genes are TRBV2 and TRBJ1-5; possible D gene TRBD1, 5 bases. V was cut by 11 bases and J by 3 bases, with 14 bases left in between. The CDR3 runs to 13 residues. Germline V gene lookup returns CDR1 SNHLY and CDR2 FYNNEI. This CDR3 reads CAPRVRVNQPQHL. DNA of the CDR3: TGTGCCCCCCGAGTCAGGGTCAATCAGCCCCAGCATTTG.

CDR3 coding DNA: TGTGCCAGCAGCTTCCTCGGGGGCGCGTTAGATACGCAGTATTTT. This codes for CASSFLGGALDTQYF. The J gene is TRBJ2-3, the V gene TRBV11-2; D tentatively fits TRBD1 or TRBD2 (6 bases each). CDR3 length equals 15 residues. In germline, CDR1 is SGHAT, CDR2 FQNNGV. The V end was cut by 3 bases, the J end by 5 bases, with 15 bases between.

The CDR3 loop is CASSLLEDGPYEQYF. CDR3 sequence (DNA): TGTGCCAGCAGTTTATTGGAGGACGGACCCTACGAGCAGTACTTC. V is TRBV25-1 and J is TRBJ2-7, with D maybe TRBD2 (5 bases). The CDR3 consists of 15 residues. The V gene lost 5 bases and the J gene lost 2 bases, with 16 bases spanning the gap. Germline lookup yields CDR1 MGHDK and CDR2 SYGVNS.

A word on this clonotype: At one end the junction does not follow the germline gene, possibly because of a read error. The V call is TRBV29-1, the J call TRBJ1-1; D gene ambiguous. This CDR3 has 15 residues. Germline CDR1 reads SQVTM; CDR2 reads ANQGSEA. In DNA, the CDR3 is TGCAGCGTTGTCCCCATGGCGGCGAAGAGCACTGAAGCCTTCTTT. Translating it yields CSVVPMAAKSTEAFF.

The V gene is TRBV7-9, the J gene TRBJ2-5, with a possible D match to TRBD1 (9 bases). Germline loops: CDR1 SEHNR, CDR2 FQNEAQ (reference sequence). V lost 4 bases to trimming and J lost 0 bases, with 24 bases between them. CDR3 length: 19 residues. The DNA for the CDR3 is TGTGCCAGCAGCTCGCCGGGACAGGGTAGCGGGATGTACCAAGAGACCCAGTACTTC. Its translation is CASSSPGQGSGMYQETQYF.

About this clonotype itself: At one boundary the junction diverges from the germline segment, which might be a read error. The chain carries TRBV6-5 and TRBJ1-5; D gene ambiguous. Germline CDR1 and CDR2: MNHEY and SVGAGI. CDR3 size: 14 residues. For the CDR3, the DNA is TGTGCCGGCAGTTACCAGTCCGGTAATCAGCCCCAGCATTTT. Its protein product is CAGSYQSGNQPQHF.

The chain recombines TRBV3-1 with TRBJ2-7, with no clear D. V lost 8 bases to trimming and J lost 2 bases, with 7 bases between them. The CDR3 extends over 11 amino acids. The germline V gene encodes CDR1 LGHDT and CDR2 YNNKEL (reference sequence). In nucleotides, the CDR3 is TGTGCCAGCGGGTGGACCTACGAGCAGTACTTC. Protein: CASGWTYEQYF.

Of note for this clonotype: This clone may be a read error of a much larger clone one base away. The genes are TRBV29-1 and TRBJ2-7, with D maybe TRBD2 (5 bases). The CDR3 length is 11 residues. V lost 3 bases to trimming and J lost 2 bases, with 5 bases between them. The germline CDR1 and CDR2 sequences are SQVTM and ANQGSEA. CDR3 bases: TGCAGCGTTGAGGGAGCCTACGAGCAGTACTTC. Translated: CSVEGAYEQYF.

This clonotype has ten or more counts. The J gene is TRBJ1-2, the V gene TRBV12-3 or TRBV12-4; no clear D. Trimming shortened V by 1 base and J by 4 bases, and 10 bases separated the two germline ends. The length of the CDR3 is 14 residues. Here the CDR3 DNA reads TGTGCCAGCAGTTTAGAACAACGGGTCTATGGCTACACCTTC. Its translation is CASSLEQRVYGYTF.

This clonotype was seen many times. V usage is TRBV19 and J usage is TRBJ1-5; D is possibly TRBD1 (5 bases). CDR1 is LNHDA, CDR2 SQIVND, per germline (reference sequence). V gave up 6 bases and J gave up 1 base, with 10 bases separating them. The CDR3 sequence is 14 residues long. The CDR3 here is CASSDSGSNQPQHF. CDR3 coding DNA: TGTGCCAGTAGCGACAGTGGAAGCAATCAGCCCCAGCATTTT.

This clonotype was recorded at least ten times. The chain couples TRBV10-3 to TRBJ1-1; weak D call: TRBD1 (5 bases). The V end lost 6 bases, the J end lost 6 bases, and 11 bases lay between the germline ends. Germline values: CDR1 ENHRY, CDR2 SYGVKD. The CDR3 runs to 12 residues. CDR3 in amino acids: CAIREGRAEAFF. CDR3 coding DNA: TGTGCCATCAGGGAGGGGAGGGCTGAAGCTTTCTTT.

About this clonotype: With a far larger clone one base away, a read error is the likely cause. This chain links TRBV7-2 with TRBJ2-7, with 8 bases aligning to TRBD1. The length of the CDR3 is 14 residues. Germline assignment: CDR1 SGHTA and CDR2 FQGNSA. In DNA form, the CDR3 reads TGTGTCAGCAGCTTAGGGACAGGCTCCTACGAGCAGTACTTC. This sequence encodes CVSSLGTGSYEQYF. Together with reference TRBV7-2 and TRBJ2-7, the CDR3 gives the full variable domain: GAGVSQSPSNKVTEKGKDVELRCDPISGHTALYWYRQSLGQGLEFLIYFQGNSAPDKSGLPSDRFSAERTGGSVSTLTIQRTQQEDSAVYLCVSSLGTGSYEQYFGPGTRLTVT.

This chain links TRBV29-1 with TRBJ2-5, with 7 bases aligning to TRBD2. CDR1 SQVTM and CDR2 ANQGSEA come from the germline V gene. V gave up 4 bases and J gave up 4 bases; unmatched junction bases: 9. The CDR3 length is 14 residues. Written as DNA, the CDR3 is TGCAGCGTTGGATGGACCGGGGGGACAGAGACCCAGTACTTC. It is translated as CSVGWTGGTETQYF.

This clonotype was observed many times. The CDR3 region is CASSYGGSNGYTF. CDR3 bases: TGTGCCAGCAGTTACGGCGGCAGCAATGGCTACACCTTC. The rearrangement joins TRBV6-6 to TRBJ1-2; unclear D gene. Germline V gene sequence: CDR1 MNHNY, CDR2 SVGAGI (reference sequence). The CDR3 runs to 13 residues. Deletions cut 2 bases from V and 6 bases from J, with 10 bases between.

This clonotype was counted a few times. The chain has TRBV20-1 and TRBJ1-6; tentative D call: TRBD1 (5 bases). V lost 3 bases, J lost 0 bases, and 12 bases lay in between. The CDR3 runs 16 residues. Germline V gene data show CDR1 as DFQATT and CDR2 as SNEGSKA (reference sequence). DNA of the CDR3: TGCAGTGCTAGGGTCGGACATAGCTCCTATAATTCACCCCTCCACTTT. Translation gives CSARVGHSSYNSPLHF.

The chain recombines TRBV5-1 with TRBJ1-2; 7 positions match TRBD1. Germline values: CDR1 SGHRS, CDR2 YFSETQ. V lost 5 bases to trimming and J lost 6 bases; unmatched junction nucleotides: 7. The CDR3 runs to 13 residues. CDR3 loop: CASRDTGVDGYTF. The CDR3 DNA reads as TGCGCCAGCAGAGATACAGGGGTAGATGGCTACACCTTC.

This clonotype was detected ten times or more. This chain uses TRBV10-3 with TRBJ2-7, with D perhaps assigned TRBD1 or TRBD2 (5 bases each). CDR1 is ENHRY, CDR2 SYGVKD, per germline. The CDR3 consists of 14 residues. V was trimmed by 4 bases and J by 3 bases, leaving 13 bases between them. CDR3 amino acids: CAISVRDGDYEQYF. The CDR3, as DNA: TGTGCCATCAGTGTCCGGGACGGAGACTACGAGCAGTACTTC.

This clonotype appeared many times. The CDR3 spells CASSSGLFGYTF. As DNA, the CDR3 is TGTGCCAGCAGCTCAGGCCTGTTTGGCTACACCTTC. V gene TRBV11-2 combines with J gene TRBJ1-2; D is undetermined. CDR1 is SGHAT and CDR2 is FQNNGV in the germline V gene. Trimming pared 4 bases from V and 7 bases from J, leaving 10 bases between. The CDR3 has 12 residues.

The gene calls are TRBV20-1 and TRBJ2-5, with D perhaps TRBD1 (7 bases). Germline CDR1 is DFQATT and CDR2 is SNEGSKA (reference sequence). V was shortened by 6 bases and J by 4 bases, with 15 bases between the two germline ends. This CDR3 spans 13 amino acids. The CDR3 spells CSAGQGGGETQYF. The DNA for the CDR3 is TGCAGTGCAGGGCAGGGGGGAGGAGAGACCCAGTACTTC.

This clonotype was seen at least ten times. The rearrangement joins TRBV5-1 to TRBJ2-7; TRBD2 is a possible D gene (5 bases). This CDR3 spans 13 amino acids. Trimming cost V 3 bases and J 5 bases, with 12 bases left between them. Germline CDR1 is SGHRS and CDR2 is YFSETQ. Written as DNA, the CDR3 is TGCGCCAGCAGCTGGCCGGGGAGTGACGAGCAGTACTTC. Residues: CASSWPGSDEQYF. Full variable domain (missing parts from reference TRBV5-1 and TRBJ2-7): KAGVTQTPRYLIKTRGQQVTLSCSPISGHRSVSWYQQTPGQGLQFLFEYFSETQRNKGNFPGRFSGRQFSNSRSEMNVSTLELGDSALYLCASSWPGSDEQYFGPGTRLTVT.

This clonotype was counted at least ten times. The genes are TRBV7-2 and TRBJ2-5; 7 nucleotides align to TRBD2. CDR1 SGHTA and CDR2 FQGNSA come from the germline V gene. CDR3 length equals 15 residues. Unmatched junction bases numbered 5, after V lost 2 bases and J lost 2 bases. The CDR3 sequence is CASSLQRGLQETQYF. The CDR3 DNA follows: TGTGCCAGCAGCTTACAGCGGGGCTTGCAAGAGACCCAGTACTTC. Full variable domain (rest looked up from reference TRBV7-2 and TRBJ2-5): GAGVSQSPSNKVTEKGKDVELRCDPISGHTALYWYRQSLGQGLEFLIYFQGNSAPDKSGLPSDRFSAERTGGSVSTLTIQRTQQEDSAVYLCASSLQRGLQETQYFGPGTRLLVL.

The table lists this clonotype with many counts. J is TRBJ1-2 and V is TRBV12-3 or TRBV12-4; tentatively, D is TRBD1 (6 bases). The CDR3 loop spans 13 amino acids. V lost 5 bases and J lost 4, with 11 bases in between. CDR3: CASSPTGSYGYTF. In DNA, the CDR3 is TGTGCCAGCAGTCCTACAGGGAGCTATGGCTACACCTTC.

The V and J genes are TRBV2 and TRBJ2-1, with no clear D. In germline, CDR1 is SNHLY, CDR2 FYNNEI. V shed 6 bases and J shed 4 bases, with 10 bases lying between them. The CDR3 is made up of 13 amino acids. The CDR3 protein is CASSQMGYNEQFF. The CDR3 DNA reads as TGTGCCAGCAGCCAGATGGGTTACAATGAGCAGTTCTTC.

The gene calls are TRBV4-3 and TRBJ2-5; D call uncertain. The CDR3 runs to 14 residues. Germline CDR1 reads LGHNA; CDR2 reads YSLEER. The ends were cut back, 0 bases at V and 4 bases at J, with 9 bases in the middle. CDR3 sequence (DNA): TGCGCCAGCAGCCAAGACCCGGAGTCAGAGACCCAGTACTTC. It codes for CASSQDPESETQYF.

This clonotype was counted at least ten times. The V call is TRBV5-1, the J call TRBJ2-5; a possible D gene is TRBD1 (5 bases). The CDR3 has 14 amino acids. CDR1 and CDR2 from the germline V gene are SGHRS and YFSETQ. V dropped 4 bases and J dropped 1 base, with 11 bases sitting between them. CDR3 sequence: CASSLGQAQETQYF. CDR3 bases: TGCGCCAGCAGCCTGGGGCAGGCCCAAGAGACCCAGTACTTC.

This chain uses TRBV5-1 with TRBJ2-6; perhaps TRBD1 as D (5 bases). The CDR3 is 16 residues long. Germline lookup yields CDR1 SGHRS and CDR2 YFSETQ. V was cut by 4 bases and J by 1 base, with 12 bases left in between. The DNA of the CDR3 is TGCGCCAGCAGCCCCTCAGCAGGGTCTGGGGCCAACGTCCTGACTTTC. This gives the protein CASSPSAGSGANVLTF.

In this sample, this clonotype turned up many times. The chain couples TRBV6-5 to TRBJ2-5; the match to TRBD2 covers 9 bases. The CDR3 is 16 amino acids. Germline V gene lookup returns CDR1 MNHEY and CDR2 SVGAGI. Trimming removed 4 bases from V and 5 bases from J; junction bases left unmatched: 11. CDR3 loop: CASSSMAGGNRETQYF. The DNA of the CDR3 is TGTGCCAGCAGTTCCATGGCGGGGGGGAATCGGGAGACCCAGTACTTC.

In this sample, this clonotype turned up a few times. This rearrangement joins TRBV9 to TRBJ2-5; 7 nucleotides line up with TRBD2. V lost 4 bases and J lost 1; bases outside the gene matches: 10. Germline assignment: CDR1 SGDLS and CDR2 YYNGEE. This CDR3 has 16 residues. CDR3 in DNA: TGTGCCAGCAGCCCCCGGAGGGCGGGAGCCCAAGAGACCCAGTACTTC. This translates into CASSPRRAGAQETQYF.

The rearrangement links TRBV7-3 to TRBJ2-2, with unresolved D. The CDR3 totals 14 residues. Deletions cut 11 bases from V and 2 bases from J, with 15 bases between. CDR1 SGHTA and CDR2 FQGTGA come from the germline V gene. The CDR3 DNA reads as TGTGCCTGCAAAGGACGGCTCAACACCGGGGAGCTGTTTTTT. Translating it yields CACKGRLNTGELFF.